Listed below are T cell receptor beta chains from one sample, sequenced in a study of T cells in Graves' hyperthyroidism and ophthalmopathy. Using its own MiXCR run on the multiplex PCR reads, TCRdb lists one record per CDR3 protein. The table includes approximately 410,000 distinct CDR3 sequences, about an eighth detected once. The material sequenced was blood. The receptor source for this set is a woman aged 18-29 years with Graves' hyperthyroidism. CDR3s include the opening cysteine and the closing phenylalanine or tryptophan. D genes are given only for firm matches. Size is stated for part of the rows, as once, few or many counts, or as a class when the clone is expanded.

D gene: TRBD2; V gene: TRBV20-1; J gene: TRBJ2-1; clone size: few; CDR3 protein: CSASGTSGISYNEQFF; CDR3 DNA: TGCAGTGCGAGCGGGACTAGCGGGATCTCCTACAATGAGCAGTTCTTC
D gene: NA; V gene: TRBV11-2; J gene: TRBJ2-7; clone size: many; CDR3 protein: CASSLEQPNEQYF; CDR3 DNA: TGTGCCAGCAGCTTAGAACAGCCCAACGAGCAGTACTTC
D gene: TRBD1; V gene: TRBV20-1; J gene: TRBJ1-5; clone size: few; CDR3 protein: CSARKGTGGFNQPQHF; CDR3 DNA: TGCAGTGCTAGAAAGGGGACAGGGGGCTTCAATCAGCCCCAGCATTTT
D gene: TRBD2; V gene: TRBV6-2/TRBV6-3; J gene: TRBJ2-7; clone size: NA; CDR3 protein: CASTQRGGDSSYEQYF; CDR3 DNA: TGTGCCAGCACCCAGCGGGGGGGCGATTCGTCCTACGAGCAGTACTTC
D gene: TRBD2; V gene: TRBV18; J gene: TRBJ2-7; clone size: NA; CDR3 protein: CASSPGTSGRNTYEQYF; CDR3 DNA: TGTGCCAGCTCACCCGGGACTAGCGGGAGGAACACCTACGAGCAGTACTTC
D gene: TRBD1; V gene: TRBV5-4; J gene: TRBJ2-2; clone size: NA; CDR3 protein: CASGPRQGAGTGELFF; CDR3 DNA: TGTGCCAGCGGCCCCAGACAGGGGGCCGGCACCGGGGAGCTGTTTTTT
D gene: NA; V gene: TRBV28; J gene: TRBJ2-2; clone size: NA; CDR3 protein: CASSGAGIHANTRELFF; CDR3 DNA: TGTGCCAGCAGTGGGGCCGGAATACACGCGAACACCCGGGAGCTGTTTTTT
D gene: TRBD2; V gene: TRBV20-1; J gene: TRBJ2-7; clone size: few; CDR3 protein: CSASFGLAGEAYEQYF; CDR3 DNA: TGCAGTGCTAGTTTTGGACTAGCGGGAGAAGCCTACGAGCAGTACTTC
D gene: TRBD2; V gene: TRBV3-1; J gene: TRBJ2-7; clone size: NA; CDR3 protein: CASSQGLGLAGAYEQYF; CDR3 DNA: TGTGCCAGCAGCCAAGGCCTGGGACTAGCGGGGGCCTACGAGCAGTACTTC
D gene: TRBD1; V gene: TRBV2; J gene: TRBJ1-5; clone size: many; CDR3 protein: CASSDSPPDRGGNQPQHF; CDR3 DNA: TGTGCCAGCAGTGATTCCCCTCCCGACAGGGGTGGCAATCAGCCCCAGCATTTT
D gene: TRBD2; V gene: TRBV4-3; J gene: TRBJ2-3; clone size: few; CDR3 protein: CASSPRAGGDTQYF; CDR3 DNA: TGCGCCAGCAGCCCACGAGCGGGGGGGGATACGCAGTATTTT